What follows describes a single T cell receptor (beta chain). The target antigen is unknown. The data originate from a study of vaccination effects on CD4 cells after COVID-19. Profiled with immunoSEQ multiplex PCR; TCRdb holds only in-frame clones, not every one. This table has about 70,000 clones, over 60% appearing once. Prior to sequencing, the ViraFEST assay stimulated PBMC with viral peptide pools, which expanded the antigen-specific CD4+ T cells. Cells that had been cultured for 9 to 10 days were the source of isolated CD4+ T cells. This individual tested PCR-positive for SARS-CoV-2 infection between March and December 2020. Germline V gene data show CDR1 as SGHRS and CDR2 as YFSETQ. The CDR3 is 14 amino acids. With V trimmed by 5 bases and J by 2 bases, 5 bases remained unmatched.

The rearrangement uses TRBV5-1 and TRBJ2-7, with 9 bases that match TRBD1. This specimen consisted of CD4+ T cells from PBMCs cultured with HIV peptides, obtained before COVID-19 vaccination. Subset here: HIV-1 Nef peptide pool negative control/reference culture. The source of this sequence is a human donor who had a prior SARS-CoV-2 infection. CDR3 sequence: CASSRTGVTYEQYF. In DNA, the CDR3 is TGCGCCAGCAGTCGGACAGGGGTAACCTACGAGCAGTACTTC.